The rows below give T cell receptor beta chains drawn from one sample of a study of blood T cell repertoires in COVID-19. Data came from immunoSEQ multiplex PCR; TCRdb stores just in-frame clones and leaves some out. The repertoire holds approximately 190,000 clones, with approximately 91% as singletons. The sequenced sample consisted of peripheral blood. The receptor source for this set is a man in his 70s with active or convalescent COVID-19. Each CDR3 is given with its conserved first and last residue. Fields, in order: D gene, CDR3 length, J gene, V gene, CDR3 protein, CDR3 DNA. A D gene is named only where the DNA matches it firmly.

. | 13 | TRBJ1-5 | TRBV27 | CASSPAGRQPQHF | TGTGCCAGCAGTCCGGCTGGGAGGCAGCCCCAGCATTTT
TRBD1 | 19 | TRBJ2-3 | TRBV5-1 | CASSLGQGVALASTDTQYF | TGCGCCAGCAGCTTGGGACAGGGGGTAGCCCTGGCCTCCACAGATACGCAGTATTTT
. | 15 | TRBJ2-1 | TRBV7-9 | CASSLSARIKNEQFF | TGTGCCAGCAGCTTAAGTGCCAGGATTAAAAATGAGCAGTTCTTC
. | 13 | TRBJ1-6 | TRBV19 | CASSPQGNSPLHF | TGTGCCAGTAGTCCCCAGGGAAATTCACCCCTCCACTTT
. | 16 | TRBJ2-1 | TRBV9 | CASSVLRDGGYNEQFF | TGTGCCAGCAGCGTCCTCCGGGACGGGGGCTACAATGAGCAGTTCTTC
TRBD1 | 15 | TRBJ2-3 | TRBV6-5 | CASSYYRTGMDTQYF | TGTGCCAGCAGTTACTACCGGACAGGGATGGATACGCAGTATTTT
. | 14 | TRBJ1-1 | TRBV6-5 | CASSPFGGHTEAFF | TGTGCCAGCAGCCCCTTCGGGGGTCACACTGAAGCTTTCTTT
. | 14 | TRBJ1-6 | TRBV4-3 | CASSQRTANSPLHF | TGCGCCAGCAGCCAAAGGACAGCTAATTCACCCCTCCACTTT
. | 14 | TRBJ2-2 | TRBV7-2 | CASSLNSITGELFF | TGTGCCAGCAGCTTAAATAGCATTACCGGGGAGCTGTTTTTT
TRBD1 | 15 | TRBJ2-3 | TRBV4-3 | CASSRQGRSTDTQYF | TGCGCCAGCAGCCGACAGGGGCGATCGACAGATACGCAGTATTTT